The entry below gives a single T cell receptor (beta chain) sequence along with its context. This clone came up a few times. Its antigen is still unknown. Qualities for individual bases were not recorded, and no much larger clone is one base off. The sample is drawn from a study of blood T cell repertoires in COVID-19 (dated by TCRdb to the early 2020s). In the study overall: Samples covering the acute and convalescent phases of COVID-19 were provided by collaborators in the United States, Italy and Spain. The prospective study material was composed of cDNA or gDNA derived from T cells, B-cell-depleted T cells, or PBMCs. The dataset comprised deeply sampled blood TCRbeta repertoires from subjects exposed to, actively infected with, or recovered from COVID-19. The repertoires were released in a freely available public database meant as a resource for research on the immune response to SARS-CoV-2. Samples were obtained from the ongoing ImmuneRACE study (first 160 participants) and from roughly 1,300 subjects provided by 6 global collaborators. Nearly every sample came with metadata listing a de-identified subject ID, COVID-19 status, age in years and sex. Where available, HLA class I and class II types were taken from metadata supplied by the sample provider and were not determined by assay-based typing. Overall study outcomes, separate from this receptor: The amount of clinical and demographic metadata varied by source and participant and was provided uncurated.

Germline trimming amounts to 0 bases on V and 7 bases on J, with 8 as the count of junction bases outside the gene matches. The germline V gene yields SGHRS for CDR1 and YFSETQ for CDR2. The cysteine opens and the phenylalanine closes a CDR3 of 15 amino acids. CDR3 DNA is the only sequence kept; it has 45 bases, read in frame from the first base. TCRbeta CDR3 regions were amplified from genomic DNA using the immunoSEQ Assay, a bias-controlled multiplex PCR. As for how the authors treated the data: Within the assay, amplification of reference gene primers was used to estimate how many nucleated cells each sample contained. Sequence reads were collapsed and filtered to measure the absolute abundance of every unique TCRbeta CDR3 rearrangement. Productive Simpson clonality was computed per sample as the square root of Simpson's diversity index over productive rearrangements. TCRdb stores this immuneACCESS table with in-frame sequences only. Part of the clones is absent; in the studies checked, under half of the shortfall reflects unresolved V genes, and no reason is known for the rest. Clonal size and the V and J genes are those of that table, whereas D and trimming came from the DNA. The sample table records about 95,000 clones; roughly 80% of these occur just once. The biggest ten clones account for around a quarter of the sample.

Collaborating institutions collected whole blood in K2EDTA tubes following their own protocols. For TCRbeta analysis, collaborator samples were shipped as frozen whole blood, as isolated PBMCs, or as DNA extracted from either sample type. This receptor was obtained from an elderly man with active or convalescent COVID-19. What was sequenced was peripheral blood. The V gene is TRBV5-1 and the J gene is TRBJ1-2; 8 central nucleotides agree with TRBD1. The DNA sequence is as follows: TGCGCCAGCAGCTTGGAAGCAGGGGGCGCGGCTGGCTACACCTTC. Its translation reads: CASSLEAGGAAGYTF.